Presented here are 22 T cell receptor beta chains from one specimen sequenced in a study of vaccination effects on CD4 cells after COVID-19. For these receptors, no antigen is known. Measured with immunoSEQ multiplex PCR; TCRdb has only the in-frame clones, and not every one. The table shows fewer than 30,000 clones, with 72% occurring only once. Peptide-pool stimulation followed by sequencing identified expanded antigen-specific CD4+ clonotypes in the ViraFEST assay. When around 10 days of culture had elapsed, CD4+ T cells were isolated. The study found no prior SARS-CoV-2 infection in the vaccine recipients, who tested negative for nucleocapsid antibodies. The sample consisted of CD4+ T cells from PBMCs cultured with SARS-CoV-2 spike peptides, taken before COVID-19 vaccination. The receptor set was obtained from a human donor who received a COVID-19 vaccine.

V and J are TRBV19 and TRBJ2-5; D unclear. The CDR3 runs 14 residues. V lost 2 bases and J 5 bases, leaving 12 bases between the germline ends. CDR1 and CDR2 from the germline V gene are LNHDA and SQIVND (reference sequence). The CDR3 nucleotides read TGTGCCAGTAGTATATCCCCAGCCCTGGAGACCCAGTACTTC. Translated: CASSISPALETQYF.

The V call is TRBV6-5, the J call TRBJ1-4, with 8 bases that match TRBD1. The CDR3 consists of 14 residues. The ends lost 7 bases at V and 3 bases at J; junction bases unmatched: 4. CDR1 is MNHEY and CDR2 is SVGAGI in the germline V gene. This chain's CDR3 is CASIPGQANEKLFF. The DNA of the CDR3 is TGTGCCAGCATCCCGGGACAGGCTAATGAAAAACTGTTTTTT.

This clone has only a few counts. This sequence joins TRBV7-2 and TRBJ2-3; weak D call: TRBD2 (5 bases). The V end was cut by 5 bases, the J end by 10 bases, with 13 bases between. From germline, CDR1 is SGHTA and CDR2 FQGNSA. The CDR3 has 12 residues. The CDR3 region has the DNA TGTGCCAGCAGCCCCGTGTCCGGGGCGCAGTATTTT. The encoded protein is CASSPVSGAQYF.

This clone has a single count. The V gene is TRBV5-1, the J gene TRBJ2-1; perhaps TRBD2 as D (6 bases). The length of the CDR3 is 14 residues. Germline assignment: CDR1 SGHRS and CDR2 YFSETQ. Trimming removed 3 bases at V and 6 bases at J, with 13 bases between. CDR3: CASSWPGRGNEQFF. For the CDR3, the DNA is TGCGCCAGCAGCTGGCCTGGGCGGGGCAATGAGCAGTTCTTC.

This chain connects TRBV4-1 to TRBJ2-7; 10 nucleotides agree with TRBD1. V dropped 5 bases and J dropped 6; count of bases not matched to a gene: 10. The germline gives CDR1 MGHRA, CDR2 YSYEKL. There are 15 residues in the CDR3. DNA for the CDR3: TGCGCCAGCAGCTCGGGACAGGGGAAAACAAGCGAGCAGTACTTC. Its translation is CASSSGQGKTSEQYF.

The chain uses TRBV6-5 and TRBJ1-6; D might be TRBD1 (6 bases). There are 15 residues in the CDR3. Per the germline V gene, CDR1 is MNHEY and CDR2 is SVGAGI. Trimming pared 11 bases from V and 8 bases from J, leaving 22 bases between. CDR3 loop: CASGRGGTRDSPLHF. The CDR3 bases are TGTGCCTCAGGAAGAGGGGGGACACGAGATTCACCCCTCCACTTT.

This chain connects TRBV3-1 (or the pseudogene TRBV3-2) to TRBJ1-2; D not certain. CDR1 LGHDT and CDR2 YNNKEL come from the germline V gene (reference sequence). The V end lost 4 bases, the J end lost 2 bases, and 8 bases lay between the germline ends. The CDR3 length is 13 residues. The CDR3: CASSPSSNYGYTF. In DNA, the CDR3 is TGTGCCAGCAGCCCCAGCAGCAACTATGGCTACACCTTC.

This clone is medium-sized (0.01 to 0.1%) by share. The V call is TRBV30, the J call TRBJ1-2; 7 nucleotides match TRBD1. Germline V gene sequence: CDR1 GTSNPN, CDR2 SVGIG (reference sequence). V was clipped by 0 bases and J by 1 base; unmatched bases: 2. The CDR3 runs to 14 residues. In DNA, the CDR3 is TGTGCCTGGAGTGTACAGGGGATTAACTATGGCTACACCTTC. Encoded protein: CAWSVQGINYGYTF.

J is TRBJ2-1 and V is TRBV5-4, with D hard to call. The CDR3 covers 13 residues. Germline CDR1 and CDR2: SGHNT and YYREEE (reference sequence). Trimming pared 5 bases from V and 11 bases from J, leaving 17 bases between. In DNA, the CDR3 is TGTGCCAGCAGTTCCCCCCCCTCAGTCAAGCAGTTCTTC. Amino acid sequence: CASSSPPSVKQFF.

This clone has a handful of counts. The chain employs TRBV7-9 and TRBJ2-2, with 7 bases lining up with TRBD1. The CDR3 spans 15 residues. Per germline, CDR1 SEHNR and CDR2 FQNEAQ (reference sequence). The junction had 2 bases not matched to a gene; V was cut back by 0 bases and J by 4 bases. CDR3 sequence: CASSLASGGTGELFF. The CDR3 region has the DNA TGTGCCAGCAGCTTAGCGTCAGGGGGCACCGGGGAGCTGTTTTTT.

V is TRBV11-1 and J is TRBJ2-5; the D gene is possibly TRBD2 (5 bases). The germline V gene has CDR1 SGHAT and CDR2 FQDESV (reference sequence). The V end was cut by 5 bases, the J end by 0 bases, with 13 bases between. This CDR3 contains 15 residues. The CDR3 region has the DNA TGTGCCAGCAGCCCCTCGGGAAGTCACCAAGAGACCCAGTACTTC. Encoded protein: CASSPSGSHQETQYF.

V is TRBV9 and J is TRBJ1-2; 7 nucleotides line up with TRBD1. The length of the CDR3 is 13 residues. Per the germline V gene, CDR1 is SGDLS and CDR2 is YYNGEE. After removal of 4 bases from V and 7 bases from J, the junction contained 7 bases not matched to a gene. The CDR3 DNA follows: TGTGCCAGCAGCCCACGGACAGGAACTGGCTACACCTTC. Its protein is CASSPRTGTGYTF.

The rearrangement links TRBV5-1 to TRBJ1-1; 11 bases align to TRBD1. CDR1 is SGHRS, CDR2 YFSETQ, per germline. This CDR3 spans 15 amino acids. The J segment lost 10 bases and the V segment lost 4 bases, leaving 12 bases of the junction unmatched. CDR3 sequence (DNA): TGCGCCAGCAGCCCTACGGACAGGGGGCGTTTGGGAGCTTTCTTT. Amino acid sequence: CASSPTDRGRLGAFF.

This chain links TRBV6-2 or TRBV6-3 with TRBJ2-5; D unresolved. Germline V gives CDR1 MNHEY, CDR2 SVGEGT. V gave up 5 bases and J gave up 2 bases, with 6 bases separating them. CDR3 length equals 12 residues. In DNA, the CDR3 is TGTGCCAGCAGTCTGGGACAAGAGACCCAGTACTTC. Translating it yields CASSLGQETQYF.

The chain employs TRBV19 and TRBJ1-5; 8 bases agree with TRBD1. The trim removed 3 bases at V and 3 bases at J, leaving 4 bases unmatched. CDR3 length: 15 amino acids. Germline CDR1 and CDR2: LNHDA and SQIVND (reference sequence). CDR3 loop: CASSMDRAFNQPQHF. The CDR3 DNA reads TGTGCCAGTAGTATGGACAGGGCCTTCAATCAGCCCCAGCATTTT. The full variable domain, completed using reference TRBV19 and TRBJ1-5, is DGGITQSPKYLFRKEGQNVTLSCEQNLNHDAMYWYRQDPGQGLRLIYYSQIVNDFQKGDIAEGYSVSREKKESFPLTVTSAQKNPTAFYLCASSMDRAFNQPQHFGDGTRLSIL.

V gene TRBV10-3 combines with J gene TRBJ2-3; D not resolved. Germline CDR1 is ENHRY and CDR2 is SYGVKD. Trimming removed 7 bases from V and 0 bases from J, with 8 bases in between. CDR3 length equals 13 residues. The CDR3 reads CAITASSTDTQYF. DNA of the CDR3: TGTGCCATCACGGCCTCTAGCACAGATACGCAGTATTTT.

V usage is TRBV6-6 and J usage is TRBJ1-4; perhaps TRBD1 as D (6 bases). This CDR3 comprises 13 residues. Germline V gene lookup returns CDR1 MNHNY and CDR2 SVGAGI (reference sequence). V lost 8 bases and J 6 bases, leaving 13 bases between the germline ends. Written as DNA, the CDR3 is TGTGCCAGCCTGACGGGGGCGGATGAAAAACTGTTTTTT. Amino acids: CASLTGADEKLFF.

The chain carries TRBV9 and TRBJ2-2; D uncertain. CDR1 is SGDLS and CDR2 is YYNGEE in the germline V gene. V lost 4 bases and J lost 6, with 19 bases in between. The length of the CDR3 is 16 residues. The DNA of the CDR3 is TGTGCCAGCAGCCCCACCGCGACCCGAACTTCCGGGGAGCTGTTTTTT. It translates to CASSPTATRTSGELFF.

The chain recombines TRBV28 with TRBJ2-1; 13 bases are shared with TRBD2. The CDR3 is made up of 15 amino acids. Germline CDR1 MDHEN, CDR2 SYDVKM. Losses at the gene ends were 4 bases for V and 6 bases for J; bases not matched to a gene: 3. The CDR3 DNA reads TGTGCCAGCAGTTCGACTAGCGGGGGGATCAATGAGCAGTTCTTC. Translation: CASSSTSGGINEQFF.

This rearrangement joins TRBV29-1 to TRBJ2-7; TRBD2 matches 13 bases. V lost 3 bases to trimming and J lost 5 bases; unmatched junction nucleotides: 13. CDR3 length: 17 amino acids. CDR1 is SQVTM, CDR2 ANQGSEA, per germline. Here the CDR3 DNA reads TGCAGCGTTGAGGTGCGTACGGGACTAGCGGGATCCCACGAGCAGTACTTC. It codes for CSVEVRTGLAGSHEQYF.

The chain uses TRBV7-2 and TRBJ2-3; 10 positions agree with TRBD2. V trimming: 5 bases; J trimming: 2 bases; junction bases outside the gene matches: 4. The CDR3 covers 15 residues. CDR1 SGHTA and CDR2 FQGNSA come from the germline V gene. CDR3 amino acids: CASSRSGGATDTQYF. CDR3 in DNA: TGTGCCAGCAGCCGGAGCGGGGGGGCCACAGATACGCAGTATTTT.

The CDR3 loop is CASSTSSTGTDTQYF. CDR3 bases: TGTGCCAGTAGTACATCCTCGACAGGGACCGATACGCAGTATTTT. The gene calls are TRBV19 and TRBJ2-3, with TRBD1 matching 7 bases. The V gene end was trimmed by 4 bases and the J gene end by 6 bases; junction bases not matched to a gene: 10. The CDR3 spans 15 residues. Per the germline V gene, CDR1 is LNHDA and CDR2 is SQIVND (reference sequence).